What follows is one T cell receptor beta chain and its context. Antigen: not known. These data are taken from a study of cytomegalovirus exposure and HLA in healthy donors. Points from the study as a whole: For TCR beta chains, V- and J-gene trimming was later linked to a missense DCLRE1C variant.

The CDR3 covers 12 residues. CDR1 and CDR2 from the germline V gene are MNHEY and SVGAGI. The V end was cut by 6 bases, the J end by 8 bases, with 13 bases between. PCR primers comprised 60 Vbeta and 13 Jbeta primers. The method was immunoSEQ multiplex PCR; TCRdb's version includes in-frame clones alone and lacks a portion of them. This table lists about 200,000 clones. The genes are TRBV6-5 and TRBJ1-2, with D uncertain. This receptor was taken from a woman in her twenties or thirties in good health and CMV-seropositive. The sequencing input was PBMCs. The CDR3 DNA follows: TGTGCCAGCAGGGACTCATCGAGGGGCTACACCTTC. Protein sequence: CASRDSSRGYTF.